A selection of T cell receptor beta chains follows, all from one sample in a study of blood T cell repertoires in COVID-19. The repertoire was sequenced with immunoSEQ multiplex PCR; TCRdb's copy has only in-frame clones and lacks some. Counted here are about 180,000 clones, approximately 83% occurring once; the ten biggest clones make up over 2.5%. The specimen was peripheral blood. The receptors shown here come from a man between 60 and 75 years old with acute or convalescent COVID-19. Each CDR3 is given with its conserved first and last residue. D genes are given only for firm matches. The size entry is marked missing in some rows and otherwise reads once, few, many or a size class.

j_call v_call d_call clone_size cdr3_aa cdr3_nt
TRBJ2-7 TRBV27 TRBD2 - CASSFQREPRGEQYF TGTGCCAGCAGTTTCCAGCGGGAGCCGCGGGGGGAGCAGTACTTC
TRBJ1-2 TRBV9 TRBD1 once CASDPGQGLYGYTF TGTGCCAGCGACCCGGGACAGGGCCTCTATGGCTACACCTTC
TRBJ2-5 TRBV5-8 TRBD1 - CASSLQGAPETQYF TGTGCCAGCAGTTTACAGGGGGCTCCAGAGACCCAGTACTTC
TRBJ2-1 TRBV5-1 TRBD2 - CASSLVGTSFAEQFF TGCGCCAGCAGCTTGGTAGGGACTAGTTTTGCTGAGCAGTTCTTC
TRBJ1-2 TRBV5-1 TRBD1 - CASRKPGQGISNYGYTF TGCGCCAGCAGGAAACCGGGACAGGGCATTTCTAACTATGGCTACACCTTC
TRBJ2-1 TRBV27 TRBD2 - CATPWGGRSRYNEQFF TGTGCCACCCCTTGGGGGGGTCGTAGCAGATACAATGAGCAGTTCTTC
TRBJ2-7 TRBV5-8 TRBD2 - CASSSGLREYEQYF TGTGCCAGCAGCTCGGGACTGCGGGAGTACGAGCAGTACTTC
TRBJ2-1 TRBV6-2/TRBV6-3 TRBD2 - CASSSAGGTYNEQFF TGTGCCAGCAGTTCAGCGGGAGGTACCTACAATGAGCAGTTCTTC
TRBJ1-3 TRBV28 - - CASNSRVRGNTIYF TGTGCCAGCAACTCCAGGGTCCGTGGAAACACCATATATTTT
TRBJ2-5 TRBV5-4 TRBD2 - CASSLGQRGQETQYF TGTGCCAGCAGCTTGGGCCAGCGGGGGCAAGAGACCCAGTACTTC
TRBJ1-2 TRBV3-1/TRBV3-2 - - CASSQGSGGYTF TGTGCCAGCAGCCAGGGGTCAGGGGGCTACACCTTC
TRBJ2-7 TRBV5-1 TRBD2 - CASSQNSGSPYEQYF TGCGCCAGCAGCCAAAATAGCGGGAGCCCCTACGAGCAGTACTTC
TRBJ1-2 TRBV5-6 TRBD1 - CASSVAGTAYSNYGYTF TGTGCCAGCAGCGTCGCCGGGACAGCCTATAGTAACTATGGCTACACCTTC
TRBJ2-7 TRBV7-8 - - CASTLAGGFYEQYF TGTGCCAGCACCTTAGCCGGAGGGTTTTACGAGCAGTACTTC
TRBJ1-5 TRBV28 TRBD1 - CASSLYGTGASNQPQHF TGTGCCAGCAGTTTATATGGGACAGGGGCCAGCAATCAGCCCCAGCATTTT
TRBJ1-4 TRBV27 TRBD1 - CASSYRDRPNEKLFF TGTGCCAGCAGTTACCGGGACAGACCAAATGAAAAACTGTTTTTT
TRBJ2-7 TRBV28 TRBD2 - CASGSGSGRARTYEQYF TGTGCCAGCGGTTCCGGTAGCGGGAGGGCCCGGACCTACGAGCAGTACTTC
TRBJ2-1 TRBV27 TRBD2 - CASQRLAGGSGINEQFF TGTGCCAGCCAGAGACTAGCGGGAGGGTCTGGTATCAATGAGCAGTTCTTC
TRBJ1-1 TRBV7-3 - - CASSPTTGNTEAFF TGTGCCAGCAGCCCAACTACAGGGAACACTGAAGCTTTCTTT
TRBJ2-7 TRBV27 - - CASSLQGGGYEQYF TGTGCCAGCAGTTTACAAGGGGGGGGGTACGAGCAGTACTTC
TRBJ2-3 TRBV5-1 TRBD2 - CASSFGTSGGTDTQYF TGCGCCAGCAGCTTCGGGACTAGCGGGGGCACAGATACGCAGTATTTT
TRBJ2-5 TRBV9 - - CASSVAPEETQYF TGTGCCAGCAGCGTAGCACCGGAAGAGACCCAGTACTTC
TRBJ2-7 TRBV10-3 - - CAISESNGEQYF TGTGCCATCAGTGAGTCGAACGGGGAGCAGTACTTC
TRBJ1-6 TRBV6-5 - - CATPAALSYNSPLHF TGTGCCACTCCCGCGGCCCTCTCCTATAATTCACCCCTCCACTTT
TRBJ2-5 TRBV5-5 - - CASSSGWAETQYF TGTGCCAGCAGCTCTGGTTGGGCGGAGACCCAGTACTTC
TRBJ1-6 TRBV11-2 TRBD1 - CASSLGQGSSPLHF TGTGCCAGCAGCTTAGGACAGGGGTCTTCACCCCTCCACTTT
TRBJ2-7 TRBV30 - few CAFLRDGTYEQYF TGTGCCTTTCTCAGGGACGGGACATACGAGCAGTACTTC
TRBJ2-7 TRBV7-2 TRBD1 - CASSLGTGEHEQYF TGTGCCAGCAGCTTGGGGACAGGGGAGCACGAGCAGTACTTC
TRBJ2-2 TRBV28 TRBD2 - CASSSSGRSGELFF TGTGCCAGCAGTTCAAGCGGGAGATCCGGGGAGCTGTTTTTT
TRBJ2-3 TRBV18 TRBD2 once CASSSLAGGGTDTQYF TGTGCCAGCTCATCCTTAGCGGGAGGCGGCACAGATACGCAGTATTTT
TRBJ1-1 TRBV5-1 - - CASSTGAGATEAFF TGCGCCAGCAGCACCGGAGCAGGGGCAACTGAAGCTTTCTTT
TRBJ2-5 TRBV18 TRBD2 - CASSPAGGETQYF TGTGCCAGCTCACCGGCGGGGGGAGAGACCCAGTACTTC
TRBJ2-7 TRBV3-1/TRBV3-2 - - CASSHTSGAPYEQYF TGTGCCAGCAGCCACACAAGCGGAGCCCCCTACGAGCAGTACTTC
TRBJ2-1 TRBV19 - - CASSIWAETIEQFF TGTGCCAGTAGTATATGGGCCGAGACAATTGAGCAGTTCTTC
TRBJ2-3 TRBV19 TRBD1 once CASTSVRTGHTDTQYF TGTGCCAGTACCTCGGTCAGGACAGGCCACACAGATACGCAGTATTTT
TRBJ2-6 TRBV6-6 - - CASTPPGDSGANVLTF TGTGCCAGCACCCCCCCCGGGGACTCTGGGGCCAACGTCCTGACTTTC
TRBJ2-7 TRBV11-2 - - CASSPSYEQYF TGTGCCAGCAGCCCCTCGTACGAGCAGTACTTC
TRBJ2-3 TRBV6-1 - - CASSESQGSGTDTQYF TGTGCCAGCAGTGAAAGTCAGGGATCCGGCACAGATACGCAGTATTTT
TRBJ1-3 TRBV28 - - CAATTSSGNTIYF TGTGCCGCCACGACAAGCTCTGGAAACACCATATATTTT
TRBJ2-5 TRBV12-5 - - CASGREPGETQYF TGTGCTAGTGGTCGGGAGCCAGGGGAGACCCAGTACTTC
TRBJ1-4 TRBV21-1 - - CASSKALSRDRQPINEKLFF TGTGCCAGCAGCAAAGCGCTTTCCCGGGACAGGCAACCCATTAATGAAAAACTGTTTTTT
TRBJ1-1 TRBV9 - - CASSPSEGTTEAFF TGTGCCAGCAGCCCCTCGGAGGGGACCACTGAAGCTTTCTTT
TRBJ2-7 TRBV5-1 - once CASSTGQRSYEQYF TGCGCCAGCAGCACCGGACAGAGAAGTTACGAGCAGTACTTC
TRBJ2-5 TRBV28 - - CASSSTGTNLGETQYF TGTGCCAGCAGTTCTACCGGGACAAACCTCGGGGAGACCCAGTACTTC
TRBJ2-2 TRBV28 TRBD1 - CASSSTGWTTGELFF TGTGCCAGCAGTTCGACAGGGTGGACCACCGGGGAGCTGTTTTTT
TRBJ1-5 TRBV1 - - CTSSQGGTRGCQPQHF TGCACCAGCAGCCAAGGGGGGACAAGGGGGTGTCAGCCCCAGCATTTT
TRBJ2-5 TRBV7-2 TRBD1 - CASSGDRGSETQYF TGTGCCAGCTCGGGTGACAGGGGCTCGGAGACCCAGTACTTC
TRBJ1-4 TRBV21-1 - - CASSKSTTGPYTEKLFF TGTGCCAGCAGCAAATCTACGACAGGGCCCTATACTGAAAAACTGTTTTTT
TRBJ1-1 TRBV28 - few CASSLWAENTEAFF TGTGCCAGCAGTTTATGGGCCGAGAACACTGAAGCTTTCTTT
TRBJ2-3 TRBV19 TRBD2 - CASSISSSGPRADTQYF TGTGCCAGTAGTATATCCTCTAGCGGCCCTCGGGCAGATACGCAGTATTTT
TRBJ1-1 TRBV20-1 - - CSAYYSEAFF TGCAGTGCTTATTACAGTGAAGCTTTCTTT
TRBJ2-7 TRBV5-4 - - CASSSSYEQYF TGTGCCAGCAGCTCTTCCTACGAGCAGTACTTC
TRBJ2-2 TRBV9 TRBD1 - CASRDDRDRGSSGELFF TGTGCCAGCAGAGATGACCGGGACAGGGGAAGTTCCGGGGAGCTGTTTTTT
TRBJ2-1 TRBV19 - - CASSIQVFYNEQFF TGTGCCAGTAGTATACAGGTCTTCTACAATGAGCAGTTCTTC
TRBJ1-2 TRBV20-1 - - CRGPADYGYTF TGCAGGGGGCCGGCGGACTATGGCTACACCTTC
TRBJ1-1 TRBV29-1 - - CSVEGGVADTEAFF TGCAGCGTTGAAGGGGGAGTTGCGGACACTGAAGCTTTCTTT
TRBJ1-2 TRBV7-2 TRBD1 - CASSLAHRTGYGYTF TGTGCCAGCAGCTTAGCGCATCGGACAGGGTATGGCTACACCTTC
TRBJ2-1 TRBV5-4 TRBD2 - CASSGVAGAGRDEQFF TGTGCCAGCAGCGGGGTGGCGGGAGCCGGCCGTGATGAGCAGTTCTTC
TRBJ2-2 TRBV11-2 - few CASSLNPTNTGELFF TGTGCCAGCAGCTTAAATCCAACGAACACCGGGGAGCTGTTTTTT